What follows is one TCR beta chain and its context. Each PCR contained spiked-in synthetic TCR analog templates. The method was immunoSEQ multiplex PCR; TCRdb's version includes in-frame clones alone and lacks a portion of them. The sample includes 45,000 to 50,000 clones, 80% to 90% seen only once; the top ten take approximately 8.2%. Time point given: peripheral blood 6 weeks after treatment start. The data were obtained in a study of PD-L1 blockade in urothelial cancer. On the study more broadly: Blood analysis took place 3 weeks (second dose) and 6 weeks after treatment start.

The CDR3 consists of 14 residues. CDR1 and CDR2 (germline): SGHRS, YFSETQ. Trimming pared 2 bases from V and 3 bases from J, leaving 11 bases between. The source material was PBMCs, sampled around atezolizumab (anti-PD-L1) treatment. The rearrangement links TRBV5-1 to TRBJ1-2; possible D gene TRBD1, 5 bases. The sequence came from a man aged 70-80 years with urothelial cancer. CDR3 loop: CASSLSTDDYGYTF. The CDR3 nucleotides are TGCGCCAGCAGCTTATCGACAGATGACTATGGCTACACCTTC.